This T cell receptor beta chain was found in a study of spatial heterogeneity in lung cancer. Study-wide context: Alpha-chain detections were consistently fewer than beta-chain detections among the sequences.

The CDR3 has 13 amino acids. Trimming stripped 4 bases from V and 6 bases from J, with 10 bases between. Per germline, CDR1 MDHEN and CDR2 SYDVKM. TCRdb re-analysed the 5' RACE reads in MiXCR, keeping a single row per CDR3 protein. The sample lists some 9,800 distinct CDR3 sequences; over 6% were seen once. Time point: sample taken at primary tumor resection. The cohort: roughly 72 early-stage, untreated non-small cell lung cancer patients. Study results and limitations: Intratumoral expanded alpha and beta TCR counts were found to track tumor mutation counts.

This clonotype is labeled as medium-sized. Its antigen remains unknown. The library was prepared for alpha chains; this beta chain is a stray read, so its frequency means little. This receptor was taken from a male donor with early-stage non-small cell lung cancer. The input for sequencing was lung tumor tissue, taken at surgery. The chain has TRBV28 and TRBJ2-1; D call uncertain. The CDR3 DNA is TGTGCCAGCAGTTCTCCTCCGTCCAATGAGCAGTTCTTC. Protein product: CASSSPPSNEQFF.